Included here is one TCR beta chain sequence, with context. Its antigen is undetermined. These data originate in a study of OX40 agonist ivuxolimab in advanced cancers. About the research overall: Ivuxolimab is a fully human IgG2 antibody that activates OX40 (CD134). Past anti-PD-1, anti-PD-L1 or anti-CTLA-4 therapy was accepted, and 40% to 50% had received some. Study outcomes and limitations: On average, CD8+ T cells showed a greater number of expanded clones than CD4+.

Generated by immunoSEQ multiplex PCR, the TCRdb table keeps only in-frame clones and is missing some. The sample records about 58,000 clones, about 88% being singletons. The CDR3 spans 13 residues. The trim removed 8 bases at V and 4 bases at J, leaving 4 bases unmatched. CDR1 is SNHLY, CDR2 FYNNEI, per germline. The clonotype comes from an adult with an advanced solid tumor such as melanoma, head and neck, liver or kidney cancer. Source: CD4+ or CD8+ T cells sorted from blood, taken in a trial of the OX40 agonist ivuxolimab. V is TRBV2 and J is TRBJ1-1, with 10 positions matching TRBD1. The CDR3 region is CASGTGESTEAFF. CDR3 nucleotide sequence: TGTGCCAGCGGGACAGGGGAGAGCACTGAAGCTTTCTTT.